The rows below give T cell receptor beta chains drawn from one sample of a study of blood T cell repertoires in COVID-19. Sequenced by immunoSEQ multiplex PCR; TCRdb stores in-frame clones only, minus some. The sample includes roughly 500,000 clones, around 87% of them seen just once. The sequencing input was PBMCs or T cells enriched from blood (not recorded which). Receptors originate from a woman between 35 and 50 years old who had recovered from COVID-19. Each CDR3 is given with its conserved first and last residue. D genes are given only for firm matches. The size of a clone is reported for some rows only, either as once, few or many, or as a class for expanded clones.

j_gene,d_gene,v_gene,abundance,len,CDR3nt,CDR3aa
TRBJ2-7,TRBD1,TRBV13,.,13,TGTGCCAGCAGCTCGAACAGGGGGTACGAGCAGTACTTC,CASSSNRGYEQYF
TRBJ2-2,.,TRBV27,once,13,TGTGCCAGCAGTTTTAGACAGCCCGGGGAGCTGTTTTTT,CASSFRQPGELFF
TRBJ1-3,TRBD1,TRBV5-1,.,13,TGCGCCAGCAGCTTTGAAGACAGGGACACCATATATTTT,CASSFEDRDTIYF
TRBJ1-4,TRBD1,TRBV19,.,14,TGTGCCAGTTGTACAGGGGGCATTTTCGAAAAACTGTTTTTT,CASCTGGIFEKLFF
TRBJ2-7,.,TRBV19,.,14,TGTGCCAGTAGTACTAGCTTTTCCTCCTACGAGCAGTACTTC,CASSTSFSSYEQYF
TRBJ1-5,TRBD1,TRBV5-6,.,14,TGTGCCAGCAGCTGGGGGACAGGTCATCAGCCCCAGCATTTT,CASSWGTGHQPQHF
TRBJ2-7,.,TRBV15,.,14,TGTGCCACCAGCTTTGCCGGGGTCGGGGGCGAGCAGTACTTC,CATSFAGVGGEQYF
TRBJ1-2,.,TRBV5-1,.,13,TGCGCCAGCAGCCGCGGACAGATCTATGGCTACACCTTC,CASSRGQIYGYTF
TRBJ1-2,TRBD1,TRBV10-3,.,14,TGTGCCATCAGTGATGACAGGGGATCTTATGGCTACACCTTC,CAISDDRGSYGYTF
TRBJ2-1,TRBD2,TRBV9,.,17,TGTGCCAGCAGCGGGGGGACTAGCGGGATTCGTTACAATGAGCAGTTCTTC,CASSGGTSGIRYNEQFF
TRBJ1-2,.,TRBV6-5,.,13,TGTGCCAGCAAAGTCCCAGGGGTGGGCGGCTACACCTTC,CASKVPGVGGYTF
TRBJ2-5,.,TRBV7-9,.,15,TGTGCCAGCAGCGGACCCGGGACTTCTCAAGAGACCCAGTACTTC,CASSGPGTSQETQYF
TRBJ2-7,TRBD1,TRBV6-2/TRBV6-3,.,13,TGTGCCAGCAGCCAACAGGGGATCTACGAGCAGTACTTC,CASSQQGIYEQYF
TRBJ2-1,TRBD2,TRBV7-9,once,16,TGTGCCAGCAGCCCCACCGGATTAGCGGGAGTAGGTGAGCAGTTCTTC,CASSPTGLAGVGEQFF
TRBJ1-3,.,TRBV7-8,.,12,TGTGCCAGCAGCTTAATCACTGACACCATATATTTT,CASSLITDTIYF
TRBJ1-5,.,TRBV5-5,.,15,TGTGCCAGCAGCTTGTACAGCTATAGCAATCAGCCCCAGCATTTT,CASSLYSYSNQPQHF
TRBJ2-1,.,TRBV12-5,.,11,TGTGCTAGTGGTCCAGAAAATGAGCAGTTCTTC,CASGPENEQFF
TRBJ1-5,.,TRBV19,few,12,TGTGCCAGTAGTCAATACCTATCGCCCCAGCATTTT,CASSQYLSPQHF
TRBJ1-2,.,TRBV27,.,12,TGTGCCAGCAGAGGGGATTTGGGGGGCTACACCTTC,CASRGDLGGYTF
TRBJ1-2,TRBD1,TRBV5-5,.,14,TGTGCCAGCAGCCGCCGGACAGGGGAGTATGGCTACACCTTC,CASSRRTGEYGYTF
TRBJ2-7,TRBD2,TRBV29-1,.,13,TGCAGCGTCCGCGGGAGATCCTCCTACGAGCAGTACTTC,CSVRGRSSYEQYF
TRBJ2-2,.,TRBV5-1,.,15,TGCGCCACCTGGGGGGGCGCCTCGAGCACCGGGGAGCTGTTTTTT,CATWGGASSTGELFF
TRBJ2-1,TRBD2,TRBV19,.,15,TGTGCCAGTAGCCTCGGGGGGTGGCGCTACAATGAGCAGTTCTTC,CASSLGGWRYNEQFF
TRBJ2-5,.,TRBV10-3,once,13,TGTGCCATCAGGGGCGAGGGCCGCGAGACCCAGTACTTC,CAIRGEGRETQYF
TRBJ2-7,TRBD1,TRBV11-3,.,14,TGTGCCAGCAGCCCAGACAGGGGGCTCTACGAGCAGTACTTC,CASSPDRGLYEQYF
TRBJ1-2,.,TRBV10-3,.,15,TGTGCCATCAGTGAGTCAAAAGGACTTGACTATGGCTACACCTTC,CAISESKGLDYGYTF
TRBJ2-1,TRBD1,TRBV6-2/TRBV6-3,few,16,TGTGCCAGCAGTTACGTGGACAGGGGGGGATCCAATGAGCAGTTCTTC,CASSYVDRGGSNEQFF
TRBJ2-7,.,TRBV7-9,once,16,TGTGCCAGCAGCTTAGATCTGACAGCTAGCTCCTACGAGCAGTACTTC,CASSLDLTASSYEQYF
TRBJ2-7,TRBD1,TRBV5-1,.,18,TGCGCCAGCAGCTCGGTCCGGTACGCGTCAGGGGGCATCGACGAGCAGTACTTC,CASSSVRYASGGIDEQYF